The 25 T cell receptor beta chains given below trace back to one sample, sequenced in a study of OX40 agonist ivuxolimab in advanced cancers. Data came from immunoSEQ multiplex PCR; TCRdb stores just in-frame clones and leaves some out. The sample lists around 58,000 clones; around 87% were seen once. Sequencing used CD4+ or CD8+ T cells sorted from blood, obtained in a trial of the OX40 agonist ivuxolimab. The receptors were sampled from an adult with an advanced solid tumor such as melanoma, head and neck, liver or kidney cancer.

This chain uses TRBV13 with TRBJ1-1; D ambiguous. The CDR3 is 12 residues long. Trimming left V 3 bases short and J 7 bases short, with 9 bases between. Germline V lookup: CDR1 PRHDT, CDR2 FYEKMQ (reference sequence). DNA for the CDR3: TGTGCCAGCAGCTTGGCAGATCTTGAAGCTTTCTTT. This encodes CASSLADLEAFF.

CDR3 amino acids: CASSPGRGGGQPQHF. CDR3 in DNA: TGCGCCAGCAGCCCCGGGAGGGGGGGTGGTCAGCCCCAGCATTTT. The chain combines TRBV4-3 with TRBJ1-5; tentatively, D is TRBD1 (6 bases). Trimming removed 4 bases from V and 6 bases from J, with 16 bases in between. The CDR3 has 15 residues. The V gene's germline CDR1 is LGHNA and CDR2 YSLEER.

The J gene is TRBJ1-2, the V gene TRBV28; maybe TRBD1 (5 bases). The V end lost 7 bases, the J end lost 6 bases, and 15 bases lay between the germline ends. The CDR3 is made up of 13 amino acids. Germline V gene data show CDR1 as MDHEN and CDR2 as SYDVKM. The CDR3 DNA reads TGTGCCAGCACCCTATGGGGGACGAATGGCTACACCTTC. It yields the protein CASTLWGTNGYTF.

The V call is TRBV11-3, the J call TRBJ1-1, with a tentative D call TRBD1 (6 bases). CDR1 SGHNT and CDR2 YENEEA come from the germline V gene. This CDR3 region has 13 residues. The germline V and J ends were trimmed by 4 bases and 9 bases, with 15 bases remaining between them. The chain's CDR3 is CASSSGTRGKAFF. The DNA of the CDR3 is TGTGCCAGCAGCTCTGGGACAAGGGGCAAAGCTTTCTTT.

This chain connects TRBV6-6 to TRBJ2-3; D is unresolved. The germline gives CDR1 MNHNY, CDR2 SVGAGI (reference sequence). The CDR3 loop spans 11 amino acids. V dropped 2 bases and J dropped 5 bases, with 2 bases sitting between them. For the CDR3, the DNA is TGTGCCAGCAGTTACGGAGATACGCAGTATTTT. The encoded protein is CASSYGDTQYF.

The V and J genes are TRBV7-9 and TRBJ1-4; the D gene is possibly TRBD1 (6 bases). V dropped 4 bases and J dropped 8 bases, with 17 bases sitting between them. This CDR3 contains 15 residues. Germline-derived CDR1 and CDR2 are SEHNR and FQNEAQ (reference sequence). As DNA, the CDR3 is TGTGCCAGCAGCTCCACCGGGACATTCGGCGAAAAACTGTTTTTT. Translation gives CASSSTGTFGEKLFF.

The chain couples TRBV7-9 to TRBJ2-7, with unresolved D. The V end was cut by 1 base, the J end by 2 bases, with 9 bases between. Germline CDR1 reads SEHNR; CDR2 reads FQNEAQ (reference sequence). This CDR3 is built from 14 residues. This chain's CDR3 is CASSLGAAPYEQYF. Here the CDR3 DNA reads TGTGCCAGCAGCTTAGGGGCAGCCCCCTACGAGCAGTACTTC.

The chain couples TRBV6-5 to TRBJ2-7; TRBD1 might be the D (6 bases). CDR1 is MNHEY and CDR2 is SVGAGI in the germline V gene. The CDR3 spans 13 residues. Trimming took off 5 bases at V and 3 bases at J, with 11 bases between the two ends. CDR3: CASSKYRDYEQYF. The CDR3 nucleotides read TGTGCCAGCAGTAAGTACAGGGACTACGAGCAGTACTTC.

The gene calls are TRBV7-8 and TRBJ1-3; 8 bases are shared with TRBD1. V lost 1 base and J lost 3; bases outside the gene matches: 8. This CDR3 has 17 amino acids. Germline CDR1 is SGHVS and CDR2 is FQNEAQ. The CDR3 is CASSLGTGTSLGNTIYF. In DNA, the CDR3 is TGTGCCAGCAGCTTAGGGACAGGGACCTCTCTTGGAAACACCATATATTTT.

This rearrangement joins TRBV13 to TRBJ2-5; 7 bases are shared with TRBD1. The CDR3 length is 16 residues. Germline V gives CDR1 PRHDT, CDR2 FYEKMQ (reference sequence). After removal of 2 bases from V and 5 bases from J, the junction contained 11 bases not matched to a gene. As DNA, the CDR3 is TGTGCCAGCAGCTTATTGAGGGGGCTATCGGGCGAGACCCAGTACTTC. It is translated as CASSLLRGLSGETQYF.

This chain joins TRBV27 and TRBJ2-7; D uncertain. This CDR3 contains 13 residues. Trimming removed 3 bases from V and 8 bases from J, with 14 bases in between. Germline V gives CDR1 MNHEY, CDR2 SMNVEV (reference sequence). The CDR3 nucleotides are TGTGCCAGCAGTTTCCATGTGCGTAGGCAGCAGTACTTC. Translating gives CASSFHVRRQQYF.

V gene TRBV16 combines with J gene TRBJ2-7; no definite D call. V lost 2 bases to trimming and J lost 7 bases, with 6 bases between them. The CDR3 is 11 amino acids. Germline V gives CDR1 KGHSY, CDR2 FQNENV. The CDR3 loop reads CASSQDEEQYF. Here the CDR3 DNA reads TGTGCCAGCAGCCAAGACGAAGAGCAGTACTTC.

This clone was counted once. The chain uses TRBV7-9 and TRBJ2-5; possibly TRBD1 for D (5 bases). The CDR3 has 15 residues. Trimming removed 1 base from V and 5 bases from J, with 14 bases in between. CDR1 and CDR2 from the germline V gene are SEHNR and FQNEAQ (reference sequence). This CDR3 reads CASSLVQGSWETQYF. CDR3 nucleotide sequence: TGTGCCAGCAGCTTAGTGCAGGGTTCTTGGGAGACCCAGTACTTC. Full variable domain (missing parts from reference TRBV7-9 and TRBJ2-5): DTGVSQNPRHKITKRGQNVTFRCDPISEHNRLYWYRQTLGQGPEFLTYFQNEAQLEKSRLLSDRFSAERPKGSFSTLEIQRTEQGDSAMYLCASSLVQGSWETQYFGPGTRLLVL.

This rearrangement joins TRBV7-4 to TRBJ2-7; D not resolved. The ends were cut back, 7 bases at V and 3 bases at J, with 16 bases in the middle. The CDR3 has 14 residues. Germline V CDR1 and CDR2: SGHVT, SQSDAQ. The CDR3, as DNA: TGTGCCAGCAACGCCGGGCATCTGATCTACGAGCAGTACTTC. The encoded protein is CASNAGHLIYEQYF.

V gene TRBV2 combines with J gene TRBJ1-1, with a possible D match to TRBD1 (5 bases). CDR3 length equals 13 residues. CDR1 and CDR2 from the germline V gene are SNHLY and FYNNEI. Trimming left V 2 bases short and J 10 bases short, with 14 bases between. The CDR3 DNA is TGTGCCAGCAGTGAAAGGGCCTCGGGGGGAGCTTTCTTT. This codes for CASSERASGGAFF.

This chain connects TRBV10-3 to TRBJ2-5; maybe TRBD1 (5 bases). CDR3 length: 16 amino acids. The germline V gene encodes CDR1 ENHRY and CDR2 SYGVKD. V was cut by 2 bases and J by 0 bases, with 13 bases left in between. Written as DNA, the CDR3 is TGTGCCATCAGTGAGAGGCACGGACAAGACCAAGAGACCCAGTACTTC. The encoded protein is CAISERHGQDQETQYF.

The chain uses TRBV2 and TRBJ1-1; no reliable D call. Trimming pared 1 base from V and 3 bases from J, leaving 12 bases between. Germline V gene sequence: CDR1 SNHLY, CDR2 FYNNEI. The CDR3 covers 15 residues. CDR3 residues: CASSEEPRLDTEAFF. The CDR3 DNA sequence: TGTGCCAGCAGTGAAGAGCCACGTCTCGACACTGAAGCTTTCTTT. The full variable domain, rest sourced from reference TRBV2 and TRBJ1-1, is EPEVTQTPSHQVTQMGQEVILRCVPISNHLYFYWYRQILGQKVEFLVSFYNNEISEKSEIFDDQFSVERPDGSNFTLKIRSTKLEDSAMYFCASSEEPRLDTEAFFGQGTRLTVV.

In this sample, this clone turned up once. The genes are TRBV14 and TRBJ2-1; unclear D gene. V was pared by 1 base and J by 6 bases, with 16 bases between. Per germline, CDR1 SGHDN and CDR2 FVKESK. The CDR3 length is 16 residues. The CDR3 sequence is CASSQGVGVWSNEQFF. The CDR3 DNA is TGTGCCAGCAGCCAAGGAGTCGGAGTATGGAGCAATGAGCAGTTCTTC.

The genes are TRBV7-9 and TRBJ1-2; D gene ambiguous. The V gene's germline CDR1 is SEHNR and CDR2 FQNEAQ (reference sequence). Trimming pared 5 bases from V and 4 bases from J, leaving 11 bases between. The CDR3 has 13 amino acids. The CDR3 loop is CASSRQMGYGYTF. As DNA, the CDR3 is TGTGCCAGCAGCCGCCAGATGGGCTATGGCTACACCTTC. Looking up the rest from reference TRBV7-9 and TRBJ1-2 gives the full variable domain: DTGVSQNPRHKITKRGQNVTFRCDPISEHNRLYWYRQTLGQGPEFLTYFQNEAQLEKSRLLSDRFSAERPKGSFSTLEIQRTEQGDSAMYLCASSRQMGYGYTFGSGTRLTVV.

As regards this clone: At one boundary the junction diverges from the germline segment, which might be a read error. The genes are TRBV19 and TRBJ2-3; D is possibly TRBD1 or TRBD2 (5 bases each). The CDR3 spans 19 residues. The germline gives CDR1 LNHDA, CDR2 SQIVND (reference sequence). In DNA, the CDR3 is TGTGCCGGTAGTATAGGTGCTTACGGGGCCGTACTCCTCACAGATACGCAGTATTTT. It is translated as CAGSIGAYGAVLLTDTQYF.

This clone was counted once. Here the CDR3 DNA reads TGTGCCAGCAGCTTCAGACAGGGGAGTAATGAGCAGTTCTTC. Its protein is CASSFRQGSNEQFF. The chain joins TRBV5-6 to TRBJ2-1, with 8 bases matching TRBD1. V trimming: 2 bases; J trimming: 7 bases; junction bases outside the gene matches: 5. Germline V lookup: CDR1 SGHDT, CDR2 YYEEEE. The CDR3 runs 14 residues.

This chain uses TRBV5-6 with TRBJ2-7; a possible D gene is TRBD1 (5 bases). The CDR3 runs to 12 residues. The germline CDR1 and CDR2 sequences are SGHDT and YYEEEE. V lost 4 bases to trimming and J lost 5 bases, with 10 bases between them. CDR3 sequence reads: CASSQGTHEQYF. The CDR3 region has the DNA TGTGCCAGCAGCCAGGGTACGCACGAGCAGTACTTC.

The CDR3 region is CASSLGQTRQETQYF. The CDR3 DNA sequence: TGTGCCAGCAGCCTCGGACAGACAAGACAAGAGACCCAGTACTTC. The chain couples TRBV7-3 to TRBJ2-5, with a tentative D call TRBD1 (6 bases). Germline-derived CDR1 and CDR2 are SGHTA and FQGTGA. Trimming cost V 5 bases and J 2 bases, with 15 bases left between them. CDR3 length: 15 residues.

The chain couples TRBV5-1 to TRBJ2-2; no clear D gene. This CDR3 is built from 14 residues. Trimming removed 5 bases at V and 0 bases at J, with 8 bases between. CDR1 and CDR2 (germline): SGHRS, YFSETQ. CDR3 sequence: CASRQFPNTGELFF. DNA for the CDR3: TGCGCCAGCAGGCAATTCCCGAACACCGGGGAGCTGTTTTTT.

The chain recombines TRBV9 with TRBJ2-2; 8 bases align to TRBD1. With V trimmed by 0 bases and J by 7 bases, 5 bases remained unmatched. CDR1 is SGDLS, CDR2 YYNGEE, per germline. The CDR3 contains 15 residues. For the CDR3, the DNA is TGTGCCAGCAGCGTAGGACAGGGGTTAAACGGGGAGCTGTTTTTT. This gives the protein CASSVGQGLNGELFF.